This T cell receptor (beta chain) is drawn from a study of response to subunit inactivated influenza vaccine. This CDR3 spans 18 amino acids. V was trimmed by 6 bases and J by 2 bases, leaving 25 bases between them. The germline V gene has CDR1 MNHNS and CDR2 SASEGT. TCRdb reprocessed the RT-PCR reads with MiXCR, giving one entry per CDR3 protein. Here the sample spans under 950,000 distinct CDR3 sequences, 21% being singletons. This chain connects TRBV6-1 to TRBJ1-1; D may be TRBD1 (6 bases). The material sequenced was PBMCs from blood, taken 5 days after vaccination. This TCR was sampled from a man aged 45 to 65 who received an inactivated influenza vaccine. CDR3 region: CASSPRRVGGLFNTEAFF. CDR3 bases: TGTGCCAGCAGCCCTAGAAGGGTGGGGGGCCTTTTTAACACTGAAGCTTTCTTT.